These 18 T cell receptor beta chains were all obtained from the same sample, sequenced in a study of response to subunit inactivated influenza vaccine. TCRdb analysed the RT-PCR reads with MiXCR anew, one entry per CDR3 protein. The sample has about 540,000 distinct CDR3 sequences, under 30% seen once. The sample also formed part of further work on T cells expressing NK-cell markers. That investigation notes: UMIs accompanied the 5'RACE template switching by which TCR beta cDNA was made.

Sequences were derived from CD4+ T cells sorted from PBMCs, sampled roughly 12 days after vaccination. The source is a man in his forties or fifties who received an inactivated influenza vaccine.

This clonotype came up a few times. The chain carries TRBV4-3 and TRBJ1-2; D might be TRBD1 (6 bases). The CDR3 spans 14 residues. Germline V gene lookup returns CDR1 LGHNA and CDR2 YSLEER. The ends were cut back, 4 bases at V and 2 bases at J, with 11 bases in the middle. DNA for the CDR3: TGCGCCAGCAGCCGGGACAATGGGAACTATGGCTACACCTTC. Its translation is CASSRDNGNYGYTF.

This clonotype was counted between two and nine times. V is TRBV30 and J is TRBJ2-2; TRBD2 matches at 9 bases. CDR3 length: 15 residues. Germline values: CDR1 GTSNPN, CDR2 SVGIG (reference sequence). The ends lost 0 bases at V and 5 bases at J; junction bases unmatched: 4. The CDR3 DNA follows: TGTGCCTGGAGTGTGCGGGGGGGTCGAACCGGGGAGCTGTTTTTT. Its protein is CAWSVRGGRTGELFF.

V gene TRBV20-1 combines with J gene TRBJ1-4; the D is unclear. Trimming shortened V by 1 base and J by 6 bases, and 9 bases separated the two germline ends. The CDR3 extends over 13 amino acids. Germline V gene data show CDR1 as DFQATT and CDR2 as SNEGSKA (reference sequence). The CDR3 spells CSARVLGDEKLFF. As DNA, the CDR3 is TGCAGTGCTAGAGTTCTAGGAGATGAAAAACTGTTTTTT.

This clonotype has only one observation. This chain connects TRBV7-9 to TRBJ2-7; D unclear. With 1 base removed from V and 2 bases from J, the gap between germline ends came to 9 bases. CDR3 length: 14 amino acids. Germline values: CDR1 SEHNR, CDR2 FQNEAQ (reference sequence). The CDR3: CASSLDSQPYEQYF. The CDR3 nucleotides are TGTGCCAGCAGCTTAGATAGTCAGCCCTACGAGCAGTACTTC.

This rearrangement joins TRBV6-2 or TRBV6-3 to TRBJ1-1; a weak D match, TRBD1 (6 bases). The CDR3 is made up of 14 amino acids. The V end was cut by 2 bases, the J end by 4 bases, with 11 bases between. Germline CDR1 is MNHEY and CDR2 is SVGEGT. Here the CDR3 DNA reads TGTGCCAGCAGTTACGTGGGGGGCATCACTGAAGCTTTCTTT. Translating it yields CASSYVGGITEAFF.

There are many counts of this clonotype. The genes are TRBV7-2 and TRBJ2-1; 10 nucleotides align to TRBD2. CDR3 size: 15 residues. V gave up 7 bases and J gave up 7 bases; unmatched junction bases: 10. Germline loops: CDR1 SGHTA, CDR2 FQGNSA. Here the CDR3 reads CASNDLAGVGNEQFF. As DNA, the CDR3 is TGTGCCAGCAACGATCTAGCGGGAGTTGGTAATGAGCAGTTCTTC.

This clonotype has more than one count but fewer than ten. The V gene is TRBV5-1, the J gene TRBJ2-1; the match to TRBD1 covers 7 bases. The CDR3 contains 19 residues. Germline V lookup: CDR1 SGHRS, CDR2 YFSETQ. The trim removed 0 bases at V and 0 bases at J, leaving 12 bases unmatched. CDR3 amino acids: CASSLAGEDRSSSYNEQFF. The CDR3 bases are TGCGCCAGCAGCTTGGCCGGAGAGGACAGGTCGAGCTCCTACAATGAGCAGTTCTTC.

The chain combines TRBV28 with TRBJ2-5; 8 nucleotides agree with TRBD1. Trimming cost V 5 bases and J 1 base; bases outside gene matches: 3. The CDR3 has 14 residues. Germline loops: CDR1 MDHEN, CDR2 SYDVKM. The CDR3 DNA sequence: TGTGCCAGCAGTCGGACAGGGCCCCAAGAGACCCAGTACTTC. This translates into CASSRTGPQETQYF.

This clonotype has just a few counts. The V call is TRBV12-3 or TRBV12-4, the J call TRBJ2-1; D remains ambiguous. This CDR3 has 14 residues. Trimming left V 7 bases short and J 5 bases short, with 15 bases between. Written as DNA, the CDR3 is TGTGCCAGCAAAAGGAGTCGAGGCGACAATGAGCAGTTCTTC. Translating gives CASKRSRGDNEQFF.

This clonotype was observed many times. The genes are TRBV10-3 and TRBJ1-5; tentative D call: TRBD1 (5 bases). The V gene's germline CDR1 is ENHRY and CDR2 SYGVKD. This CDR3 has 15 residues. The V and J ends lost 6 bases and 1 base respectively, with 13 bases between them. This chain's CDR3 is CAISGGKVSNQPQHF. The CDR3 nucleotides are TGTGCCATCAGCGGGGGGAAGGTGAGCAATCAGCCCCAGCATTTT.

The rearrangement joins TRBV3-1 to TRBJ2-2; the D is unclear. V was pared by 2 bases and J by 7 bases, with 8 bases between. The germline V gene has CDR1 LGHDT and CDR2 YNNKEL (reference sequence). This CDR3 has 13 amino acids. The CDR3: CASSQMLGGELFF. In nucleotides, the CDR3 is TGTGCCAGCAGCCAAATGCTGGGCGGGGAGCTGTTTTTT.

The chain carries TRBV11-2 and TRBJ2-1; D not certain. Trimming took off 4 bases at V and 9 bases at J, with 22 bases between the two ends. The CDR3 is 16 residues long. CDR1 and CDR2 from the germline V gene are SGHAT and FQNNGV. The DNA of the CDR3 is TGTGCCAGCAGCTCCGCCCCGGGCCCAGCTGTGGGTGAGCAGTTCTTC. Encoded protein: CASSSAPGPAVGEQFF.

This sequence joins TRBV5-1 and TRBJ2-1, with a tentative D call TRBD2 (5 bases). V was shortened by 0 bases and J by 8 bases, with 12 bases between the two germline ends. Germline assignment: CDR1 SGHRS and CDR2 YFSETQ. The CDR3 consists of 14 residues. The CDR3: CASSLDVSVYEQFF. DNA for the CDR3: TGCGCCAGCAGCTTGGATGTTAGCGTGTATGAGCAGTTCTTC. The full variable domain, its missing parts supplied by reference TRBV5-1 and TRBJ2-1, is KAGVTQTPRYLIKTRGQQVTLSCSPISGHRSVSWYQQTPGQGLQFLFEYFSETQRNKGNFPGRFSGRQFSNSRSEMNVSTLELGDSALYLCASSLDVSVYEQFFGPGTRLTVL.

The rearrangement joins TRBV7-9 to TRBJ2-5; the D is unclear. CDR3 length equals 14 residues. V gave up 2 bases and J gave up 1 base, with 8 bases separating them. Germline V gene sequence: CDR1 SEHNR, CDR2 FQNEAQ (reference sequence). The CDR3 sequence is CASSLYSPQETQYF. The CDR3 DNA follows: TGTGCCAGCAGCTTATACAGTCCCCAAGAGACCCAGTACTTC. Combining the CDR3 with reference TRBV7-9 and TRBJ2-5 gives the whole variable domain DTGVSQNPRHKITKRGQNVTFRCDPISEHNRLYWYRQTLGQGPEFLTYFQNEAQLEKSRLLSDRFSAERPKGSFSTLEIQRTEQGDSAMYLCASSLYSPQETQYFGPGTRLLVL.

In this sample, this clonotype turned up a few times. V and J are TRBV20-1 and TRBJ2-7; D gene ambiguous. The CDR3 is 14 amino acids. Germline CDR1 and CDR2: DFQATT and SNEGSKA (reference sequence). The V and J ends lost 1 base and 0 bases respectively, with 10 bases between them. For the CDR3, the DNA is TGCAGTGCTAGAGTAATGGGAAGCTCCTACGAGCAGTACTTC. It codes for CSARVMGSSYEQYF.

This clonotype appeared a few times. J is TRBJ2-2 and V is TRBV3-1; D call uncertain. Germline V gene sequence: CDR1 LGHDT, CDR2 YNNKEL (reference sequence). With 3 bases removed from V and 6 bases from J, the gap between germline ends came to 8 bases. This CDR3 region has 13 residues. This chain's CDR3 is CASSHASAGELFF. The CDR3 nucleotides read TGTGCCAGCAGCCATGCTAGTGCCGGGGAGCTGTTTTTT. Drawing the rest from reference TRBV3-1 and TRBJ2-2, the complete variable domain is DTAVSQTPKYLVTQMGNDKSIKCEQNLGHDTMYWYKQDSKKFLKIMFSYNNKELIINETVPNRFSPKSPDKAHLNLHINSLELGDSAVYFCASSHASAGELFFGEGSRLTVL.

This clonotype was observed a handful of times. The V and J genes are TRBV20-1 and TRBJ1-2, with D uncertain. The CDR3 sequence is 14 residues long. Between the trimmed V and J ends, which lost 4 bases and 4 bases, there was a span of 16 bases. The germline CDR1 and CDR2 sequences are DFQATT and SNEGSKA (reference sequence). This CDR3 is CSAKPGSAAYGYTF. CDR3 nucleotides: TGCAGTGCTAAACCGGGTTCGGCTGCCTATGGCTACACCTTC.

A few counts support this clonotype. The chain links TRBV20-1 to TRBJ2-7, with D unclear. Germline loops: CDR1 DFQATT, CDR2 SNEGSKA (reference sequence). The CDR3 consists of 12 residues. V lost 3 bases and J 7 bases, leaving 13 bases between the germline ends. The CDR3 region is CSARVGLWEQYF. The CDR3 DNA follows: TGCAGTGCTAGGGTAGGGTTATGGGAGCAGTACTTC.